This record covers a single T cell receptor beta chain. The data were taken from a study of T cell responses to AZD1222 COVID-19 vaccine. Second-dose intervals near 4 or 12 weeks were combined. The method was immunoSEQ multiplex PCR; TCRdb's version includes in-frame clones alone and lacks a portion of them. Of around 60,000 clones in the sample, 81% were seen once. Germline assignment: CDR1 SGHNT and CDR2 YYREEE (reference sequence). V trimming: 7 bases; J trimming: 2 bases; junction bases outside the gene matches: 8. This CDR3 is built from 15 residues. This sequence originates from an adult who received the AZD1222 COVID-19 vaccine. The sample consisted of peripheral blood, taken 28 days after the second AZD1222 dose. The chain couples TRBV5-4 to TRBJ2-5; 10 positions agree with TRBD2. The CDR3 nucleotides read TGTGCCAGCGCCATTAGAGCGGGAGGGCAAGAGACCCAGTACTTC. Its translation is CASAIRAGGQETQYF.